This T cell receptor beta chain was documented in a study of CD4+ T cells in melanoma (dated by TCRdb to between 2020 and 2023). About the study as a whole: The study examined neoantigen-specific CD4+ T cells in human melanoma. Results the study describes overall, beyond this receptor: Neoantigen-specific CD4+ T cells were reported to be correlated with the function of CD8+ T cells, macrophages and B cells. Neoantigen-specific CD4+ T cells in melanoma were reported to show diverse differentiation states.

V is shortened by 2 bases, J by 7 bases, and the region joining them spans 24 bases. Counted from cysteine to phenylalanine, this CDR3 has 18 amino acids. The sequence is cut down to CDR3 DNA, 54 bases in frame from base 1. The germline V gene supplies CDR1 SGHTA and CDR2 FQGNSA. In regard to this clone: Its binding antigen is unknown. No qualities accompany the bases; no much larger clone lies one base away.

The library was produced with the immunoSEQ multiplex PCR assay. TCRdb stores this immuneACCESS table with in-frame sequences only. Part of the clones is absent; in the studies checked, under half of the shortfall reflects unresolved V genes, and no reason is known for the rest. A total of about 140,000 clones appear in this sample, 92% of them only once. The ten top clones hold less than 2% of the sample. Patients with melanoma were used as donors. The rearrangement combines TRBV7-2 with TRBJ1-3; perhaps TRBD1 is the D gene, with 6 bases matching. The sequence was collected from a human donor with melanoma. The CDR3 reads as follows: CASSLQPRFSGDANTIYF. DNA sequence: TGTGCCAGCAGCTTACAACCCAGGTTTTCAGGGGATGCGAACACCATATATTTT.